In this sample, the clone carrying this T cell receptor (beta chain) turned up a few times. This sample stems from a study of blood T cell repertoires in COVID-19. Study information: Samples came from the United States, Italy and Spain, spanning acute and convalescent COVID-19.

This CDR3 comprises 19 residues. Per the germline V gene, CDR1 is MDHEN and CDR2 is SYDVKM. V lost 3 bases, J lost 4 bases, and 17 bases stayed unmatched. The data were produced by immunoSEQ multiplex PCR, yet TCRdb's version contains in-frame clones alone and is incomplete. The data hold around 74,000 clones, with more than 75% observed a single time. This chain links TRBV28 with TRBJ2-1; 8 nucleotides agree with TRBD1. Sequences were obtained from peripheral blood. The receptor comes from a woman aged 80 or over with active or convalescent COVID-19. CDR3 loop: CASSFVPGQETFIYNEQFF. For the CDR3, the DNA is TGTGCCAGCAGTTTTGTCCCGGGACAGGAGACTTTTATTTACAATGAGCAGTTCTTC.